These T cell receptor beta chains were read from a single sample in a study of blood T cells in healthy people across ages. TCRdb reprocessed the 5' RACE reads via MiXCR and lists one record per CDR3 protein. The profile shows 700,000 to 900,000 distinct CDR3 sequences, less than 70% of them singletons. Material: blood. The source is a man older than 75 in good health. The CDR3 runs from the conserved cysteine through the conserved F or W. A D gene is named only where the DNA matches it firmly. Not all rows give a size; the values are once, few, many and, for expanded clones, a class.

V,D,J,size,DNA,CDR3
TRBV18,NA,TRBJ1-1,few,TGTGCCAGCTCAGGCCAGGTGAACACTGAAGCTTTCTTT,CASSGQVNTEAFF
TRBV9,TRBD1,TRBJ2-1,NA,TGTGCCAGCACGGGACAGATTCAGGATGAGCAGTTCTTC,CASTGQIQDEQFF
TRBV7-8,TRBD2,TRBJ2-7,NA,TGTGCCAGCAGCTTTTGGCTAGCGGGAGGGTCGGCCGAGCAGTACTTC,CASSFWLAGGSAEQYF
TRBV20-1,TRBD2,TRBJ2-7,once,TGCAGTGCTTCTCTAGCGGCCAGCTCCTACGAGCAGTACTTC,CSASLAASSYEQYF
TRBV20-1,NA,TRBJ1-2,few,TGCAGTGCGGGGCCTGGCTACACCTTC,CSAGPGYTF
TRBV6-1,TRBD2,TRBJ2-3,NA,TGTGCCAGCAGCCTTGGGGGACTAGCGGGAGATCGGGACAGATACGCGTATTTT,CASSLGGLAGDRDRYAYF
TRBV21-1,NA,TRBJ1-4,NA,TGTGCCAGCGGTATAAGGGCCAGGGTTTGTGAAAAACTGTTTTTT,CASGIRARVCEKLFF
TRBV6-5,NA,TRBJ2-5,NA,TGTGCCAGCAGTTACTTGACTACTCCTCTAGAGACCCAGTACTTC,CASSYLTTPLETQYF
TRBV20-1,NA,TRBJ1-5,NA,TGCAGTGCTAGGGACAGCAACAATCAGCCCCAGCATTTT,CSARDSNNQPQHF
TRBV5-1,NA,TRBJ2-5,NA,TGCGCCAGCAGCTCACGGACAGAGTACCAAGAGACCCAGTACTTC,CASSSRTEYQETQYF
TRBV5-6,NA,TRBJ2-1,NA,TGTGCCAGCAGCTTGACTGAGGGAGCCCAGGTTGAGCAGTTCTTC,CASSLTEGAQVEQFF
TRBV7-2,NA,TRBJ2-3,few,TGTGCCAGCAGCTCGCCCGGGATAGATACGCAGTATTTT,CASSSPGIDTQYF
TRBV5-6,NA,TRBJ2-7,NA,TGTGCCAGCAGCTTGTTCGTGAGCTCCTACAATGAGCAGTACTTC,CASSLFVSSYNEQYF
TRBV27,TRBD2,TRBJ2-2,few,TGTGCCAGCAGTTCTTCCCAAAGCGGGAGTGGAACCGGGGAGCTGTTTTTT,CASSSSQSGSGTGELFF
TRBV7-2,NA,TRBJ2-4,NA,TGTGCCAGCAGTGGGGTCGGGGCGGGTGAGCAGTACTTC,CASSGVGAGEQYF
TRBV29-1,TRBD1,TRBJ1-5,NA,TGCAGCGCCATCGACCCCAGGGGGCGAGGAGTAGGACAGCCCCAGCATTTT,CSAIDPRGRGVGQPQHF
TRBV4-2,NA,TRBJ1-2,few,TGTGCCAGCAGCCAGCGTCCCAGGGTCGACTATGGCTACACCTTC,CASSQRPRVDYGYTF
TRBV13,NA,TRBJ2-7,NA,TGTGCCGGCAGCAGGAATGAGGTTATCTACGAGCAGTACTTC,CAGSRNEVIYEQYF
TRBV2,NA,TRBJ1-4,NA,TGTGCCAGCAGTGGAGGGGTTAATGAAAAACTGTTTTTT,CASSGGVNEKLFF
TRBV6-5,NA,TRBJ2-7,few,TGTGCCAGCAGTTACTCGGCGCAGGGCGGCTACGAGCAGTACTTC,CASSYSAQGGYEQYF
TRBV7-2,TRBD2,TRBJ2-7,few,TGTGCCAGCAGCTTAGTTCTTAGACTAGCGGGAGCAGGAGAGCAGTACTTC,CASSLVLRLAGAGEQYF
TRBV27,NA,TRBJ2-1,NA,TGTGCCAGCAGTTTTTCTCTGGGAGGGGGGAGTCATTTCCCCTACAATGAGCAGTTCTTC,CASSFSLGGGSHFPYNEQFF
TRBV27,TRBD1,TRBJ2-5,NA,TGTGCCAGCAGTTACCAAGGAGGACAGGGTTTCGAGACCCAGTACTTC,CASSYQGGQGFETQYF
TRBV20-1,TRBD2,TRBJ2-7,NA,TGCAGTGCTGGAGGTAGCGGGAGTTACGAGCAGTACTTC,CSAGGSGSYEQYF
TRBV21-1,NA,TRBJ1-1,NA,TGTGCCAGCAGCACCTATCTGGCGGACACTGAAGCTTTCTTT,CASSTYLADTEAFF
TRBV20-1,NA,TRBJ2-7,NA,TGCAGTGCTTTCCGGGATAGCTCCTACGAGCAGTACTTC,CSAFRDSSYEQYF
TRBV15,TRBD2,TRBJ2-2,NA,TGTGCCACCAGCAAATCGGGAGGGAGGAACGGGGAGCTGTTTTTT,CATSKSGGRNGELFF
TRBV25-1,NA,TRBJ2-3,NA,TGTGCCAGCAGAAGGGGGAACACAGATACGCAGTATTTT,CASRRGNTDTQYF
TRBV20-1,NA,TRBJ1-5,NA,TGCAGTGCTAGAGATCTGAGGGGGGCAGGCAATCAGCCCCAGCATTTT,CSARDLRGAGNQPQHF
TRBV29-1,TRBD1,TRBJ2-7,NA,TGCAGCGTTCGCGGATCTCCGGGACAGGGGGGCGAGCAGTACTTC,CSVRGSPGQGGEQYF
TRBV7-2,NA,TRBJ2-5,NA,TGTGCCAGCAGCCACCGGGACTCCCCCGGGGAGACCCAGTACTTC,CASSHRDSPGETQYF
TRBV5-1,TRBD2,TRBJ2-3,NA,TGCGCCAGCAATCCGGGACTAGGAACAGATACGCAGTATTTT,CASNPGLGTDTQYF
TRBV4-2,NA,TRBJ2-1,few,TGTGCCAGCAGCCAAGATGACAGACCCTACAATGAGCAGTTCTTC,CASSQDDRPYNEQFF
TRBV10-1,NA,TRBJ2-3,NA,TGCGCCAGCAGTGAGTCGAGGCCTGGAGATACGCAGTATTTT,CASSESRPGDTQYF
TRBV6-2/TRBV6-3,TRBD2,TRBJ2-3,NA,TGTGCCAGCAGACAGCCAGTTTATAGCGGGAAAAGCACAGATACGCAGTATTTT,CASRQPVYSGKSTDTQYF
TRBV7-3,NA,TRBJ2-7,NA,TGTGCCAGCAGCTTACCTTACGGGTACGAGCAGTACTTC,CASSLPYGYEQYF
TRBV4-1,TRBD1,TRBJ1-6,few,TGCGCCAGCAGCCAACGGACCGGGACAGCGAATTCACCCCTCCACTTT,CASSQRTGTANSPLHF
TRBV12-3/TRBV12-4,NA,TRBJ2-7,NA,TGTGCCAGCAGTTTGAGCCCCGTGACTTTATACGAGCAGTACTTC,CASSLSPVTLYEQYF
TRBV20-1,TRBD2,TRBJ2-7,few,TGCAGTGCTAGAGCCCTAGCGGGAGGGAGCTCCTACGAGCAGTACTTC,CSARALAGGSSYEQYF
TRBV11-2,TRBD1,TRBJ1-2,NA,TGTGCCAGCAGCGGCCTCAGGGGGCGCGGCTATGGCTACACCTTC,CASSGLRGRGYGYTF
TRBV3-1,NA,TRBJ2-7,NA,TGTGCCAGCAGCCATTGGACTGCAGCCTACGAGCAGTACTTC,CASSHWTAAYEQYF
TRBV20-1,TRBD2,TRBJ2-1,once,TGCAGTGCGGCTAGTCGGGAGGTCTGGGGGGAGCAGTTCTTC,CSAASREVWGEQFF
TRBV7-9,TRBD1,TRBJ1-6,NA,TGTGCCAGCAGCTACCACGAAAAACAGGGGGTTGGTTCACCCCTCCACTTT,CASSYHEKQGVGSPLHF
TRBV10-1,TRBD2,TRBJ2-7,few,TGCGCCAGCAGTGAGTCGACTAGCGGGAGTCTTACCTACGAGCAGTACTTC,CASSESTSGSLTYEQYF
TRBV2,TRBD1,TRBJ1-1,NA,TGTGCCAGCAGGCCGTTGACAGGGACAAACACTGAAGCTTTCTTT,CASRPLTGTNTEAFF
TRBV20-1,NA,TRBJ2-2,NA,TGCAGTGCTAGAGATCGACACAGCGACAACACCGGGGAGCTGTTTTTT,CSARDRHSDNTGELFF
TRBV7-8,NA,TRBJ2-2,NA,TGTGCCAGCATCCAAGGGGGGGGCGGGGAGCTGTTTTTT,CASIQGGGGELFF
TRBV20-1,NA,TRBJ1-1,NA,TGCAGTCCCTTCCCGGGGGAGAACACTGAAGCTTTCTTT,CSPFPGENTEAFF